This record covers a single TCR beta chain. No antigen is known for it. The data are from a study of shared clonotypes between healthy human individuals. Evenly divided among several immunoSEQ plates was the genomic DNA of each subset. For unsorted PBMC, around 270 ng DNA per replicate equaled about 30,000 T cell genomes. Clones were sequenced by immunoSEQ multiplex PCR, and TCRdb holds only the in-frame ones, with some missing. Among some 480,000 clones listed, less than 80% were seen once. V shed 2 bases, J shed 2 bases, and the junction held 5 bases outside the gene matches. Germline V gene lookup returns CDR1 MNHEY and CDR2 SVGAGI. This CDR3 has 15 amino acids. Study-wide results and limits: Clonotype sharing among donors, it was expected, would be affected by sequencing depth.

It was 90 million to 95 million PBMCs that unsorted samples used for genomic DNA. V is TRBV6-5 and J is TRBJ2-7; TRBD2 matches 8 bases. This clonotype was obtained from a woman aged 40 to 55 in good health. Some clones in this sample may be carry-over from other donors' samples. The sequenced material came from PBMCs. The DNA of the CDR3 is TGTGCCAGCAGTTACCGCCGGGAGGGCCCCTACGAGCAGTACTTC. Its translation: CASSYRREGPYEQYF.